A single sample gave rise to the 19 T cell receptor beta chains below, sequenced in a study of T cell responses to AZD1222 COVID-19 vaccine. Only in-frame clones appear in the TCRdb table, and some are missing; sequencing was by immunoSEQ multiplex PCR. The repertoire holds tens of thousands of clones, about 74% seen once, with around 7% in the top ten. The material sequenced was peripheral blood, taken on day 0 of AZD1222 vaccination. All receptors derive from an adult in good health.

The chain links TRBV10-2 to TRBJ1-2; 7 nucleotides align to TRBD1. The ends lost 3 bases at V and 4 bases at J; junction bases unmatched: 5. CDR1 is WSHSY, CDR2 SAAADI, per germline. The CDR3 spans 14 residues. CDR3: CASSERRDSYGYTF. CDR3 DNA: TGCGCCAGCAGTGAAAGGAGGGACAGCTATGGCTACACCTTC.

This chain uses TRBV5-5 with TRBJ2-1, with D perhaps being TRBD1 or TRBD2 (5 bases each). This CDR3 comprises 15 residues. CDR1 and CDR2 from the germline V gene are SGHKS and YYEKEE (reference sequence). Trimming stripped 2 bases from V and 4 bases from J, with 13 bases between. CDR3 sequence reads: CASSLNTGTYNEQFF. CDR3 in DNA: TGTGCCAGCAGCTTAAATACCGGGACGTACAATGAGCAGTTCTTC.

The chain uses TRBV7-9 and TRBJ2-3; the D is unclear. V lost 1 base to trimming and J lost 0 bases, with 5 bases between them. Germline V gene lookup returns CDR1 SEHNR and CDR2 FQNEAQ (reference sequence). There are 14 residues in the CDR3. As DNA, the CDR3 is TGTGCCAGCAGCTTAGACGCGAGCACAGATACGCAGTATTTT. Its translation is CASSLDASTDTQYF.

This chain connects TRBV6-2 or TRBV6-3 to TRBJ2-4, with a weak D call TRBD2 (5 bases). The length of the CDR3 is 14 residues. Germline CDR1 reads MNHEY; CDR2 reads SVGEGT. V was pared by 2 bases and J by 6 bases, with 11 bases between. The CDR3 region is CASSYEGRGNIQYF. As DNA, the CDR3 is TGTGCCAGCAGTTACGAAGGTCGGGGAAACATTCAGTACTTC.

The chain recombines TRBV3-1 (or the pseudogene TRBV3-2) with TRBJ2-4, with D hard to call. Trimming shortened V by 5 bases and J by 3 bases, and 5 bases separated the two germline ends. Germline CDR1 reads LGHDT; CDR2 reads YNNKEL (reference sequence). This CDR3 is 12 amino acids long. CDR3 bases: TGTGCCAGCAGCGAATACAAAAACATTCAGTACTTC. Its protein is CASSEYKNIQYF.

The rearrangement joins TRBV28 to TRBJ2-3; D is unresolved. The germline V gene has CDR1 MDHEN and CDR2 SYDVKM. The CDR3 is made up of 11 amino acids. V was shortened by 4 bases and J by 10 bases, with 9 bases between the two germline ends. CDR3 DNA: TGTGCCAGCAGTTCCCTCCAGGCGCAGTATTTT. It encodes CASSSLQAQYF.

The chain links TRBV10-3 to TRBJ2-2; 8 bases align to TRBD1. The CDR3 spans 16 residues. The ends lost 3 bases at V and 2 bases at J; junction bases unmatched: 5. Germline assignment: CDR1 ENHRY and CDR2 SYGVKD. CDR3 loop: CAISDRTGYNTGELFF. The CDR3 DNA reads TGTGCCATCAGTGATCGGACAGGGTATAACACCGGGGAGCTGTTTTTT.

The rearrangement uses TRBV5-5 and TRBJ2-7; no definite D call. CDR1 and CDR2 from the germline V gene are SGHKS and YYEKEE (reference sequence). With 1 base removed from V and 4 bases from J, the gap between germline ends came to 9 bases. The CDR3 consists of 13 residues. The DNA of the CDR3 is TGTGCCAGCAGCTTGCTTCCAGCTTACGAGCAGTACTTC. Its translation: CASSLLPAYEQYF.

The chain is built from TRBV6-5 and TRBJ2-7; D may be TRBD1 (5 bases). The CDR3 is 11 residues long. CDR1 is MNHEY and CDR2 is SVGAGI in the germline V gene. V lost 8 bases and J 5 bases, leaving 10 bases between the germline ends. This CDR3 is CASSIRDEQYF. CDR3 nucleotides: TGTGCCAGCTCTATCAGGGACGAGCAGTACTTC.

CDR3 DNA: TGTGCCAGCAGCGATGGACAAACGGGAAACACCATATATTTT. This translates into CASSDGQTGNTIYF. This chain uses TRBV28 with TRBJ1-3, with D tentatively TRBD1 (5 bases). Germline CDR1 is MDHEN and CDR2 is SYDVKM. V lost 6 bases to trimming and J lost 4 bases, with 13 bases between them. The CDR3 is 14 amino acids.

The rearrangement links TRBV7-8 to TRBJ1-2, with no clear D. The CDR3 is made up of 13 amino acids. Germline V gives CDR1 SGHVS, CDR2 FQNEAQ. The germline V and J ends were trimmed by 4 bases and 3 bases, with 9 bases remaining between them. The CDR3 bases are TGTGCCAGCAGCTGGACCCAAGACTATGGCTACACCTTC. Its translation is CASSWTQDYGYTF.

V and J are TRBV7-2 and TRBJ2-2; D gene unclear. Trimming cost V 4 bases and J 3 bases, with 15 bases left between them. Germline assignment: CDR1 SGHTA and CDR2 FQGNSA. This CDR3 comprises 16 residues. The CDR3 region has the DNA TGTGCCAGCAGCTCCCTGGGCGGCGCTGACACCGGGGAGCTGTTTTTT. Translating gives CASSSLGGADTGELFF.

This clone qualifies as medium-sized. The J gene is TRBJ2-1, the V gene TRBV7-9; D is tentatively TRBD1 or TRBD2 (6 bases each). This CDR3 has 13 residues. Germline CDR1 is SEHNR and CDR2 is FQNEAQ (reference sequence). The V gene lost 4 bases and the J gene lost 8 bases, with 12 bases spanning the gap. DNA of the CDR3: TGTGCCAGCAGCTCTCACGGGGGCCATGAGCAGTTCTTC. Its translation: CASSSHGGHEQFF. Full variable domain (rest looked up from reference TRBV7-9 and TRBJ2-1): DTGVSQNPRHKITKRGQNVTFRCDPISEHNRLYWYRQTLGQGPEFLTYFQNEAQLEKSRLLSDRFSAERPKGSFSTLEIQRTEQGDSAMYLCASSSHGGHEQFFGPGTRLTVL.

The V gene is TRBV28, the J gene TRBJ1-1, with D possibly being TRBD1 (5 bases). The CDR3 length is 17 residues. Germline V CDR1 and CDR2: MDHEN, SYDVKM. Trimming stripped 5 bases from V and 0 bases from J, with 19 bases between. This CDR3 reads CASSHRPGFLMNTEAFF. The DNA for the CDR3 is TGTGCCAGCAGTCACAGGCCGGGCTTCCTAATGAACACTGAAGCTTTCTTT.

CDR3 bases: TGTGCCAGCAGTAGAACAGGGGGCCTTGGTAGAAATGAAAAACTGTTTTTT. It encodes CASSRTGGLGRNEKLFF. The genes are TRBV27 and TRBJ1-4; 9 bases agree with TRBD1. The germline V gene encodes CDR1 MNHEY and CDR2 SMNVEV (reference sequence). Losses at the gene ends were 5 bases for V and 5 bases for J; bases not matched to a gene: 12. CDR3 length: 17 amino acids.

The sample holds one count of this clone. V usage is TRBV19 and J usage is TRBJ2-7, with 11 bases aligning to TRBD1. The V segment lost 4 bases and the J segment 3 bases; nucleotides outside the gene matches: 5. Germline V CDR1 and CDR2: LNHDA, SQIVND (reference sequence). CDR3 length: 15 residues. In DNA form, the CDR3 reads TGTGCCAGTAGTACTGGACAGGGGGCACACTACGAGCAGTACTTC. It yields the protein CASSTGQGAHYEQYF. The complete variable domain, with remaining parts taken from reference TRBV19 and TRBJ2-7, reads DGGITQSPKYLFRKEGQNVTLSCEQNLNHDAMYWYRQDPGQGLRLIYYSQIVNDFQKGDIAEGYSVSREKKESFPLTVTSAQKNPTAFYLCASSTGQGAHYEQYFGPGTRLTVT.

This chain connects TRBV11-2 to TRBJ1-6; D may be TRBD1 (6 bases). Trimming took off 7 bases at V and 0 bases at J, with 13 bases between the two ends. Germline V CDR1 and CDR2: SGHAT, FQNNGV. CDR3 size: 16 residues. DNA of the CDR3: TGTGCCAGCACGTCCCAACAGGGCTCCTATAATTCACCCCTCCACTTT. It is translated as CASTSQQGSYNSPLHF.

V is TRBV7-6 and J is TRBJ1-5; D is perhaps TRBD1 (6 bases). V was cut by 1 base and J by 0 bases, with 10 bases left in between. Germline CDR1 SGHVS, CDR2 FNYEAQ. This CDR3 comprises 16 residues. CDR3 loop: CASSLGAGVSNQPQHF. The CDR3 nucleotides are TGTGCCAGCAGCTTAGGGGCAGGGGTTAGCAATCAGCCCCAGCATTTT.

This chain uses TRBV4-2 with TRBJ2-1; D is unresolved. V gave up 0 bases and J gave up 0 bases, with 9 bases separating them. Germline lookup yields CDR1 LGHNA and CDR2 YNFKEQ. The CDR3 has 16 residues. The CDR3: CASSQETRSSYNEQFF. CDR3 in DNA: TGTGCCAGCAGCCAAGAAACGCGTAGCTCCTACAATGAGCAGTTCTTC.